A single sample is the source of the 9 T cell receptor beta chains below, sequenced in a study of Tregs in tolerant kidney transplant recipients. Data came from immunoSEQ multiplex PCR; TCRdb stores just in-frame clones and leaves some out. The sample yields about 110,000 clones, around 90% seen once. Sequences were derived from CD4+ T cells from blood, sampled before the transplant. These receptors were obtained from a human donor who received a combined kidney and bone marrow transplant.

This chain's CDR3 is CASTDGGSYEQYF. The CDR3 DNA follows: TGTGCCAGCACGGACGGCGGGTCCTACGAGCAGTACTTC. The chain combines TRBV6-5 with TRBJ2-7, with D possibly being TRBD2 (5 bases). Germline CDR1 reads MNHEY; CDR2 reads SVGAGI. The CDR3 covers 13 residues. Deletions cut 7 bases from V and 1 base from J, with 11 bases between.

This chain joins TRBV14 and TRBJ2-1; 9 positions match TRBD2. This CDR3 comprises 13 residues. Germline V gene lookup returns CDR1 SGHDN and CDR2 FVKESK. V trimming: 1 base; J trimming: 12 bases; junction bases outside the gene matches: 4. The CDR3 DNA is TGTGCCAGCAGCCAAGGTAGCGGGAGCGGGCAGTTCTTC. This encodes CASSQGSGSGQFF.

This clone was observed a single time. The V gene is TRBV18, the J gene TRBJ2-7; possible D gene TRBD2, 6 bases. Germline V gives CDR1 KGHSH, CDR2 LQKENI. This CDR3 region has 14 residues. V lost 3 bases to trimming and J lost 3 bases, with 12 bases between them. This CDR3 is CASSPGRTIYEQYF. The CDR3 coding sequence is TGTGCCAGCTCACCGGGGCGGACTATCTACGAGCAGTACTTC. Using reference TRBV18 and TRBJ2-7 for the parts outside the CDR3, the full variable domain is NAGVMQNPRHLVRRRGQEARLRCSPMKGHSHVYWYRQLPEEGLKFMVYLQKENIIDESGMPKERFSAEFPKEGPSILRIQQVVRGDSAAYFCASSPGRTIYEQYFGPGTRLTVT.

This sequence joins TRBV6-6 and TRBJ1-2; no reliable D call. V lost 2 bases, J lost 2 bases, and 15 bases lay in between. Germline lookup yields CDR1 MNHNY and CDR2 SVGAGI (reference sequence). The CDR3 covers 16 residues. CDR3 DNA sequence: TGTGCCAGCAGTTACAGATGGGGAGACTCAAACTATGGCTACACCTTC. Residues: CASSYRWGDSNYGYTF.

This sequence joins TRBV6-1 and TRBJ2-7; a weak D match, TRBD1 (6 bases). This CDR3 is 15 amino acids long. Trimming removed 1 base from V and 5 bases from J, with 15 bases in between. CDR1 and CDR2 (germline): MNHNS, SASEGT. The DNA for the CDR3 is TGTGCCAGCAGTGAAGTAGGAAACAGGGCCCACGAGCAGTACTTC. Amino acid sequence: CASSEVGNRAHEQYF.

In DNA form, the CDR3 reads TGTGCCAGCAGTCGCCACCGGGGAGAAGGCAATCAGCCCCAGCATTTT. It is translated as CASSRHRGEGNQPQHF. The V and J genes are TRBV28 and TRBJ1-5; no clear D gene. V dropped 5 bases and J dropped 2 bases, with 16 bases sitting between them. The V gene's germline CDR1 is MDHEN and CDR2 SYDVKM. The CDR3 sequence is 16 residues long.

The chain combines TRBV11-2 with TRBJ2-1, with D perhaps matching TRBD1 (6 bases). The germline gives CDR1 SGHAT, CDR2 FQNNGV. The V gene lost 5 bases and the J gene lost 0 bases, with 11 bases spanning the gap. CDR3 length: 15 amino acids. The CDR3 DNA is TGTGCCAGCAGCCCAACCAGGGGCTCCTACAATGAGCAGTTCTTC. Amino acid sequence: CASSPTRGSYNEQFF.

The chain combines TRBV4-3 with TRBJ2-2; D perhaps matches TRBD1 (6 bases). V dropped 0 bases and J dropped 9 bases, with 14 bases sitting between them. Germline V CDR1 and CDR2: LGHNA, YSLEER. The CDR3 contains 15 residues. CDR3 amino acids: CASSQDTGKSRELFF. In DNA, the CDR3 is TGCGCCAGCAGCCAAGATACAGGGAAGAGCCGGGAGCTGTTTTTT.

The V call is TRBV28, the J call TRBJ1-2, with a weak D call TRBD1 (5 bases). Between the trimmed V and J ends, which lost 3 bases and 0 bases, there was a span of 14 bases. CDR1 is MDHEN, CDR2 SYDVKM, per germline. The CDR3 extends over 16 amino acids. The CDR3 region has the DNA TGTGCCAGCAGTTTTATGCAGGGCAACCCTAACTATGGCTACACCTTC. Amino acid sequence: CASSFMQGNPNYGYTF.